The 18 T cell receptor beta chains given below trace back to one sample, sequenced in a study of blood T cell repertoires in COVID-19. The assay was immunoSEQ multiplex PCR, and TCRdb's table has in-frame clones only and misses some. The data contain about 26,000 clones, nearly 90% of them singletons. The sample consisted of peripheral blood. These receptor sequences come from a man aged 70-80 years with acute or convalescent COVID-19.

This chain links TRBV14 with TRBJ1-3; D is unclear. Trimming removed 3 bases at V and 4 bases at J, with 7 bases between. This CDR3 region has 13 residues. The germline V gene has CDR1 SGHDN and CDR2 FVKESK. CDR3 nucleotide sequence: TGTGCCAGCAGCCAGGTCGGGGGAAACACCATATATTTT. As protein: CASSQVGGNTIYF.

The DNA for the CDR3 is TGTGCCAGTACTCAAAACCCACTAAGTGTTGAAAAACTGTTTTTT. This gives the protein CASTQNPLSVEKLFF. The gene calls are TRBV19 and TRBJ1-4; D remains unclear. V was clipped by 7 bases and J by 7 bases, with 19 bases between them. The CDR3 length is 15 residues. Germline-derived CDR1 and CDR2 are LNHDA and SQIVND (reference sequence). The full variable domain, completed using reference TRBV19 and TRBJ1-4, is DGGITQSPKYLFRKEGQNVTLSCEQNLNHDAMYWYRQDPGQGLRLIYYSQIVNDFQKGDIAEGYSVSREKKESFPLTVTSAQKNPTAFYLCASTQNPLSVEKLFFGSGTQLSVL.

The V call is TRBV6-4, the J call TRBJ2-1; tentative D call: TRBD2 (5 bases). The CDR3 has 15 amino acids. Trimming stripped 5 bases from V and 5 bases from J, with 16 bases between. Germline lookup yields CDR1 MRHNA and CDR2 SNTAGT. In DNA form, the CDR3 reads TGTGCCAGCAGTTTTACTGGACTTGTCGACAATGAGCAGTTCTTC. Translated, it gives CASSFTGLVDNEQFF.

J is TRBJ2-5 and V is TRBV6-1; no firm D call. V lost 2 bases, J lost 4 bases, and 8 bases lay in between. The CDR3 contains 13 residues. CDR1 is MNHNS, CDR2 SASEGT, per germline. This CDR3 reads CASSETSRETQYF. The DNA of the CDR3 is TGTGCCAGCAGTGAAACCTCCAGAGAGACCCAGTACTTC.

This chain uses TRBV19 with TRBJ1-5; D might be TRBD1 (5 bases). V dropped 4 bases and J dropped 5 bases, with 9 bases sitting between them. The CDR3 totals 13 residues. Germline CDR1 and CDR2: LNHDA and SQIVND (reference sequence). The CDR3 sequence is CASSTSGYQPQHF. In nucleotides, the CDR3 is TGTGCCAGTAGTACGTCAGGGTATCAGCCCCAGCATTTT.

The rearrangement uses TRBV4-2 and TRBJ1-1, with a tentative D call TRBD1 (6 bases). Trimming left V 0 bases short and J 0 bases short, with 8 bases between. This CDR3 is 15 amino acids long. The germline CDR1 and CDR2 sequences are LGHNA and YNFKEQ. The CDR3 loop is CASSQDDRMNTEAFF. CDR3 DNA: TGTGCCAGCAGCCAAGACGACAGGATGAACACTGAAGCTTTCTTT.

The genes are TRBV15 and TRBJ2-7; 8 nucleotides agree with TRBD1. CDR3 size: 15 residues. The V gene's germline CDR1 is LNHNV and CDR2 YYDKDF (reference sequence). Trimming cost V 0 bases and J 5 bases; bases outside gene matches: 6. CDR3 amino acids: CATSRDRGRVDEQYF. The CDR3 region has the DNA TGTGCCACCAGCAGAGACAGGGGGCGGGTTGACGAGCAGTACTTC.

The chain is built from TRBV7-9 and TRBJ2-1; no firm D call. This CDR3 comprises 14 residues. With 5 bases removed from V and 4 bases from J, the gap between germline ends came to 12 bases. Germline loops: CDR1 SEHNR, CDR2 FQNEAQ (reference sequence). The CDR3: CASSLFDTYNEQFF. CDR3 DNA sequence: TGTGCCAGCAGCCTATTCGACACTTACAATGAGCAGTTCTTC.

This chain uses TRBV18 with TRBJ2-5, with D maybe TRBD1 (5 bases). The CDR3 consists of 15 residues. Germline loops: CDR1 KGHSH, CDR2 LQKENI. V lost 3 bases and J lost 5, with 16 bases in between. For the CDR3, the DNA is TGTGCCAGCTCACCCCCAAGCAGGGCGTACGAGACCCAGTACTTC. Its protein is CASSPPSRAYETQYF.

The chain uses TRBV5-1 and TRBJ2-5; 9 bases agree with TRBD2. CDR3 length equals 14 residues. J gave up 3 bases and V 4 bases, and 4 bases lay outside the gene matches. Germline lookup yields CDR1 SGHRS and CDR2 YFSETQ. CDR3: CASSGLAGEETQYF. In nucleotides, the CDR3 is TGCGCCAGCAGCGGATTAGCGGGAGAAGAGACCCAGTACTTC.

CDR3 protein: CASSYGWAAFF. Here the CDR3 DNA reads TGTGCCAGCAGTTACGGCTGGGCCGCTTTCTTT. The genes are TRBV6-5 and TRBJ1-1, with D unclear. This CDR3 contains 11 residues. Germline lookup yields CDR1 MNHEY and CDR2 SVGAGI. Trimming took 2 bases from V and 11 from J, leaving 9 bases between them.

The rearrangement links TRBV3-1 (or the pseudogene TRBV3-2) to TRBJ2-2, with 10 bases aligning to TRBD2. The length of the CDR3 is 17 residues. After removal of 4 bases from V and 4 bases from J, the junction contained 9 bases not matched to a gene. In germline, CDR1 is LGHDT, CDR2 YNNKEL (reference sequence). The CDR3 sequence is CASSRVAGGGGTGELFF. The DNA for the CDR3 is TGTGCCAGCAGCCGAGTAGCGGGAGGTGGAGGCACCGGGGAGCTGTTTTTT.

This chain joins TRBV4-3 and TRBJ2-7; perhaps TRBD2 as D (7 bases). The CDR3 extends over 16 amino acids. Germline V CDR1 and CDR2: LGHNA, YSLEER. V shed 0 bases and J shed 0 bases, with 12 bases lying between them. The CDR3, as DNA: TGCGCCAGCAGCCAAGAAGGAGGGGGGGGCTCCTACGAGCAGTACTTC. Translating it yields CASSQEGGGGSYEQYF.

CDR3 nucleotide sequence: TGTGCCAGCTCACCTCGCGGACAGGGGTCCTACGAGCAGTACTTC. Its protein product is CASSPRGQGSYEQYF. The chain carries TRBV18 and TRBJ2-7; TRBD1 agrees at 9 bases. Germline CDR1 reads KGHSH; CDR2 reads LQKENI. V shed 3 bases, J shed 1 base, and the junction held 4 bases outside the gene matches. The CDR3 contains 15 residues.

V and J are TRBV7-3 and TRBJ2-1, with TRBD2 identical over 10 bases. Germline lookup yields CDR1 SGHTA and CDR2 FQGTGA. The V segment lost 5 bases and the J segment 8 bases; nucleotides outside the gene matches: 6. The CDR3 has 14 residues. The CDR3 spells CASSALAGADEQFF. Written as DNA, the CDR3 is TGTGCCAGCAGCGCTCTAGCGGGAGCTGATGAGCAGTTCTTC.

The gene calls are TRBV6-1 and TRBJ2-3; the match to TRBD1 covers 8 bases. With V trimmed by 2 bases and J by 4 bases, 8 bases remained unmatched. This CDR3 is built from 16 residues. CDR1 is MNHNS and CDR2 is SASEGT in the germline V gene. The CDR3: CASSESTGAGPDTQYF. CDR3 DNA sequence: TGTGCCAGCAGTGAATCGACAGGGGCCGGCCCAGATACGCAGTATTTT.

The chain uses TRBV27 and TRBJ1-6; the D gene is possibly TRBD1 (5 bases). V was pared by 2 bases and J by 2 bases, with 10 bases between. The CDR3 is made up of 16 amino acids. CDR1 MNHEY and CDR2 SMNVEV come from the germline V gene (reference sequence). The DNA of the CDR3 is TGTGCCAGCAGTTTACGGGGGGTAACCTATAATTCACCCCTCCACTTT. Its translation is CASSLRGVTYNSPLHF.

This rearrangement joins TRBV5-5 to TRBJ2-5; TRBD2 matches 8 bases. The CDR3 covers 15 residues. Trimming removed 4 bases from V and 0 bases from J; junction bases left unmatched: 5. CDR1 is SGHKS and CDR2 is YYEKEE in the germline V gene (reference sequence). The CDR3 region has the DNA TGTGCCAGCAGCGTTAGCGGGACCAACCAAGAGACCCAGTACTTC. Translating gives CASSVSGTNQETQYF.